This TCR beta chain was recovered during a study of blood T cell repertoires in COVID-19. Study-level information: Specimens from acute and convalescent COVID-19 originated in the United States, Italy and Spain.

Each participant's cohort was designated according to participant-reported clinical history. The assay was immunoSEQ multiplex PCR, and TCRdb's table has in-frame clones only and misses some. The sample shows 380,000 or so clones, around 87% of them seen only once. This CDR3 contains 14 residues. Germline V CDR1 and CDR2: SGDLS, YYNGEE. The germline V and J ends were trimmed by 4 bases and 5 bases, with 14 bases remaining between them. Sequenced input: PBMCs or T cells enriched from blood (not recorded which). The chain uses TRBV9 and TRBJ2-3, with TRBD2 as a possible D gene (6 bases). This receptor was obtained from a woman in her thirties with acute COVID-19. As DNA, the CDR3 is TGTGCCAGCAGCAGACCCGGGGGAATAGATACGCAGTATTTT. Protein sequence: CASSRPGGIDTQYF.